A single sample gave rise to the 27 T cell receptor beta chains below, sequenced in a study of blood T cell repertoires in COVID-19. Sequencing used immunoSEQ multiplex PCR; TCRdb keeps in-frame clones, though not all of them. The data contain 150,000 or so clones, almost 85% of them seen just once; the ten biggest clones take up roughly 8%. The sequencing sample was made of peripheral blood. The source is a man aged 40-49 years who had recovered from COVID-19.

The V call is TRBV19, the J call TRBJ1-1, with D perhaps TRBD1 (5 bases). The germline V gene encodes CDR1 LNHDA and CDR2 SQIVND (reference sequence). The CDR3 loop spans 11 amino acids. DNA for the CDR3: TGTGCTTCGACAGCGAACACTGAAGCTTTCTTT. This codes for CASTANTEAFF. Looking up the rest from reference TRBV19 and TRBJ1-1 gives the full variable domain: DGGITQSPKYLFRKEGQNVTLSCEQNLNHDAMYWYRQDPGQGLRLIYYSQIVNDFQKGDIAEGYSVSREKKESFPLTVTSAQKNPTAFYLCASTANTEAFFGQGTRLTVV.

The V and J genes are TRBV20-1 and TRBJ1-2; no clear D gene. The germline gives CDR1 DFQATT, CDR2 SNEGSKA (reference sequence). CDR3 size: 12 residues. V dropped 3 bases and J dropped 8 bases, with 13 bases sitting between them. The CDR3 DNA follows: TGCAGTGCTAGTCGCCCAACGGTGGGCTACACCTTC. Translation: CSASRPTVGYTF.

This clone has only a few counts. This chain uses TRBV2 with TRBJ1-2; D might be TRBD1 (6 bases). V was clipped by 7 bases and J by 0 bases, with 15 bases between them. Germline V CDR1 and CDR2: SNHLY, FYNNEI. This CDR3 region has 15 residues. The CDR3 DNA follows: TGTGCCAGCACTCAAACTAGGGGGACTAACTATGGCTACACCTTC. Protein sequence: CASTQTRGTNYGYTF. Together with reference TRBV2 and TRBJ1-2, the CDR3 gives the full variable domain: EPEVTQTPSHQVTQMGQEVILRCVPISNHLYFYWYRQILGQKVEFLVSFYNNEISEKSEIFDDQFSVERPDGSNFTLKIRSTKLEDSAMYFCASTQTRGTNYGYTFGSGTRLTVV.

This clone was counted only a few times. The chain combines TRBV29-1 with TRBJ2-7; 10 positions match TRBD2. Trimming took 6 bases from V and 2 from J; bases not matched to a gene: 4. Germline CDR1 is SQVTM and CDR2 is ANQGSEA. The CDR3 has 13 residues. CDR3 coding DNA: TGCAGCGTGACTAGCGGGCTCGCCTACGAGCAGTACTTC. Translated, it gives CSVTSGLAYEQYF.

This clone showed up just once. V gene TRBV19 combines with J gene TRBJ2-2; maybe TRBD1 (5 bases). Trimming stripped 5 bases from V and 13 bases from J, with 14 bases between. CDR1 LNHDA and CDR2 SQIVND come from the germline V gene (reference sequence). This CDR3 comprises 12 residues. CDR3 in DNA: TGTGCCAGTAGTCAGGGTGCCACGGGGCTGTTTTTT. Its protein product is CASSQGATGLFF.

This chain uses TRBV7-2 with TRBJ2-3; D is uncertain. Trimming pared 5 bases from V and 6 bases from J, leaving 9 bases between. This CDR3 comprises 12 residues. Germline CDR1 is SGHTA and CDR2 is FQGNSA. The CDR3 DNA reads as TGTGCCAGCAGCCCCCAGACTGATACGCAGTATTTT. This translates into CASSPQTDTQYF.

CDR3 bases: TGTGCCATCAGTGAGTCGAGGTGGGGGCGCGGGAACACTGAAGCTTTCTTT. It specifies CAISESRWGRGNTEAFF. The genes are TRBV10-3 and TRBJ1-1; the D gene is possibly TRBD1 (6 bases). Germline V gene lookup returns CDR1 ENHRY and CDR2 SYGVKD. Trimming removed 0 bases from V and 1 base from J, with 15 bases in between. This CDR3 is built from 17 residues.

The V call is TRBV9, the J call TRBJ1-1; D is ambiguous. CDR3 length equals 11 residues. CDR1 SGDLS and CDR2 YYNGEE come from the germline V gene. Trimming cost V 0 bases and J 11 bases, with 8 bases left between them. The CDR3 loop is CASSVDRSAFF. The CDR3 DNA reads TGTGCCAGCAGCGTAGACCGAAGCGCTTTCTTT.

The CDR3 loop reads CSAASQETQYF. The CDR3 DNA is TGCAGTGCAGCGAGCCAAGAGACCCAGTACTTC. The chain is built from TRBV20-1 and TRBJ2-5; no clear D. Germline lookup yields CDR1 DFQATT and CDR2 SNEGSKA (reference sequence). The length of the CDR3 is 11 residues. Deletions cut 6 bases from V and 1 base from J, with 6 bases between.

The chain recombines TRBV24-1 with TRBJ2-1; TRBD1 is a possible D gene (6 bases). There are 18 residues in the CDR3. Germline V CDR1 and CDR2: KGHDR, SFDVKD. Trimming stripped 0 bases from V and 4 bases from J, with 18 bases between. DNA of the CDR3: TGTGCCACCAGTGATTTGCAGGGCGGACAGAGGGGTTACAATGAGCAGTTCTTC. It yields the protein CATSDLQGGQRGYNEQFF.

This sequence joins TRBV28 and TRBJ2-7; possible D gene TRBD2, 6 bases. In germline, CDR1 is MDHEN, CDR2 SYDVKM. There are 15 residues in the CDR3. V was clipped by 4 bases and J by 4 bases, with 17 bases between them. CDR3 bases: TGTGCCAGCAGTTACCCGGCTAGCGCAAAATACGAGCAGTACTTC. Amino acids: CASSYPASAKYEQYF.

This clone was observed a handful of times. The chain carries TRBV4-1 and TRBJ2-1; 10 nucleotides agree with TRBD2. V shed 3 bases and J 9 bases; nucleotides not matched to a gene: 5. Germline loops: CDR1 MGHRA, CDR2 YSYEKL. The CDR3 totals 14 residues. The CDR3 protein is CASSQASGSSEQFF. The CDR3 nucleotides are TGCGCCAGCAGCCAGGCTAGCGGGAGCAGTGAGCAGTTCTTC.

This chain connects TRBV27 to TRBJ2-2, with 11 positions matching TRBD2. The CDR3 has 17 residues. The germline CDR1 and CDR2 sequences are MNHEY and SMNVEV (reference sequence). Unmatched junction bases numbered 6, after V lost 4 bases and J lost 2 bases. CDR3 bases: TGTGCCAGCAGTTCGACTAGCGGGAAACTTAACACCGGGGAGCTGTTTTTT. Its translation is CASSSTSGKLNTGELFF.

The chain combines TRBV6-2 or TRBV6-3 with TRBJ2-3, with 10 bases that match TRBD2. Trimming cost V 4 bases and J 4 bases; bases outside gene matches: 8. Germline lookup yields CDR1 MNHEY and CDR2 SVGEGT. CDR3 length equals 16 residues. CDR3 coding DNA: TGTGCCAGCAGTTCAGTCGAAGCGGGAGGGCCAGATACGCAGTATTTT. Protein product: CASSSVEAGGPDTQYF.

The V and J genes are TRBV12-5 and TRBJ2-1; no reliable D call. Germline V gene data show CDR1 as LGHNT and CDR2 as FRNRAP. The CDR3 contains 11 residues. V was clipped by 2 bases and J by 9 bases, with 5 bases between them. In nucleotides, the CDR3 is TGTGCTAGTGGTTTGATAGTTGAGCAGTTCTTC. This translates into CASGLIVEQFF.

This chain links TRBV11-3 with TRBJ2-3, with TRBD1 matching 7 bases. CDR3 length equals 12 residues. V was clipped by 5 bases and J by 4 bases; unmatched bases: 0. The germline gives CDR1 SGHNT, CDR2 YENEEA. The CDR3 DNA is TGTGCCAGCAGCACAGGGGCAGATACGCAGTATTTT. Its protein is CASSTGADTQYF.

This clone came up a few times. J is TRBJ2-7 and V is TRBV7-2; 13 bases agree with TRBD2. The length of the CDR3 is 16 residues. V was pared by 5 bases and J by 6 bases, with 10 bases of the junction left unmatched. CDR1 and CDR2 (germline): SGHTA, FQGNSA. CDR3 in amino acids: CASSPPGLAGIGEQYF. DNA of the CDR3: TGTGCCAGCAGCCCTCCGGGACTAGCGGGAATCGGCGAGCAGTACTTC. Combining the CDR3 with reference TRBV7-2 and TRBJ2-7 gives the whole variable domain GAGVSQSPSNKVTEKGKDVELRCDPISGHTALYWYRQSLGQGLEFLIYFQGNSAPDKSGLPSDRFSAERTGGSVSTLTIQRTQQEDSAVYLCASSPPGLAGIGEQYFGPGTRLTVT.

The CDR3: CAWSTTSGFTDTQYF. In nucleotides, the CDR3 is TGTGCCTGGAGTACTACTAGCGGATTCACAGATACGCAGTATTTT. V is TRBV30 and J is TRBJ2-3; 8 nucleotides match TRBD2. Trimming at V came to 2 bases and at J to 2 bases, leaving 6 bases not matched to a gene. Germline CDR1 is GTSNPN and CDR2 is SVGIG (reference sequence). There are 15 residues in the CDR3.

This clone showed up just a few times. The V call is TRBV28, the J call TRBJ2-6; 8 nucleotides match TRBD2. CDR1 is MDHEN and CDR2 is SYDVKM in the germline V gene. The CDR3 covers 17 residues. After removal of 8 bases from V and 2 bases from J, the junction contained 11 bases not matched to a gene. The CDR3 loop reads CASLQSGRRAGANVLTF. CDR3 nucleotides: TGTGCCAGCCTCCAGAGCGGGAGACGGGCTGGGGCCAACGTCCTGACTTTC.

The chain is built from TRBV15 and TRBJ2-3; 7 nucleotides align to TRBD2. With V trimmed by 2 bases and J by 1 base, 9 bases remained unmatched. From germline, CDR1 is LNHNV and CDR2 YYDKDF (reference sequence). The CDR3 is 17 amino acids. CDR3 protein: CATSRPPLADRTDTQYF. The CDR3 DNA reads TGTGCCACCAGCAGACCTCCCCTAGCGGACCGCACAGATACGCAGTATTTT.

This CDR3 reads CASSFSGASSYEQYF. CDR3 DNA: TGTGCCAGCAGTTTTAGTGGGGCAAGCTCCTACGAGCAGTACTTC. This chain connects TRBV27 to TRBJ2-7; the D gene is possibly TRBD1 (5 bases). The CDR3 is 15 residues long. The ends were cut back, 3 bases at V and 0 bases at J, with 12 bases in the middle. Germline V gives CDR1 MNHEY, CDR2 SMNVEV (reference sequence).

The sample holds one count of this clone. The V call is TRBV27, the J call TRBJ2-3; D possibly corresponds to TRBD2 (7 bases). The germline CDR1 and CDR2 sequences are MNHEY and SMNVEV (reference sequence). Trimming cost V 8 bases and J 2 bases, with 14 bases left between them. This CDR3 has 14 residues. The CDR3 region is CASSAGAPTDTQYF. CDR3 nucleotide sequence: TGTGCCAGCTCGGCGGGGGCCCCCACAGATACGCAGTATTTT.

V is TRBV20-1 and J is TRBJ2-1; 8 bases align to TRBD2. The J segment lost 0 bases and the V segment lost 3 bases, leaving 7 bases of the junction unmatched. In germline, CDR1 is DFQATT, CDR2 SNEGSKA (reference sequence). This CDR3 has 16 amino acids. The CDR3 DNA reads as TGCAGTGCTAGTCTTTTCGCGGGGGGCTCCTACAATGAGCAGTTCTTC. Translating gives CSASLFAGGSYNEQFF.

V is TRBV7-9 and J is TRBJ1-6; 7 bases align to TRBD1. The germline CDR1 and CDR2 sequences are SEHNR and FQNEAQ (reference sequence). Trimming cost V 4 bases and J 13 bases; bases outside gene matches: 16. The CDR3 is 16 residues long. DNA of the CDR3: TGTGCCAGCAGCTCGCACAGGGGTTTTAACCCGGGGCCCCTCCACTTT. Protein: CASSSHRGFNPGPLHF.

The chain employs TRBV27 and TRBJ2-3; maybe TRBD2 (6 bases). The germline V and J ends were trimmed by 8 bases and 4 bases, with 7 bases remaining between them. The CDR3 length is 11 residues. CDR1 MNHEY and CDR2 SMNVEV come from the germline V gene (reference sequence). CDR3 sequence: CASWEADTQYF. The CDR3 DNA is TGTGCCAGCTGGGAGGCAGATACGCAGTATTTT.

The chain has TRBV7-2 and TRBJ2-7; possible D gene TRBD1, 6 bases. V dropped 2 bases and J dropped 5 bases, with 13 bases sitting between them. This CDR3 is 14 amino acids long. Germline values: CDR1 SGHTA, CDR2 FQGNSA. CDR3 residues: CASSLLGQTHEQYF. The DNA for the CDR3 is TGTGCCAGCAGCTTACTCGGACAGACCCACGAGCAGTACTTC.

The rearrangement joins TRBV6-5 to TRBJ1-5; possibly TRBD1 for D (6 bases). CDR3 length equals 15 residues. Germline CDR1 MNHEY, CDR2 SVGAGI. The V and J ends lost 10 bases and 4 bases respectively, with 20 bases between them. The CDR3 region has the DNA TGTGCCACGTTTGGCCGGACAGCCACTAATCAGCCCCAGCATTTT. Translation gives CATFGRTATNQPQHF.